Each of the 25 T cell receptor beta chains below was sequenced from the same sample in a study of T cell responses to AZD1222 COVID-19 vaccine. Clones were sequenced by immunoSEQ multiplex PCR, and TCRdb holds only the in-frame ones, with some missing. The repertoire holds about 100,000 clones, with 80% to 95% as singletons. Material: peripheral blood, obtained on day 0 of AZD1222 vaccination. The source is an adult in good health.

In this sample, this clone turned up once. The chain recombines TRBV7-3 with TRBJ2-1; 9 bases match TRBD1. V shed 0 bases, J shed 14 bases, and the junction held 11 bases outside the gene matches. CDR3 length: 15 amino acids. Germline loops: CDR1 SGHTA, CDR2 FQGTGA. CDR3 sequence reads: CASSLTVGTGRSKFF. The CDR3 DNA is TGTGCCAGCAGCTTAACGGTTGGGACAGGGCGCTCTAAGTTCTTC. The complete variable domain, with remaining parts taken from reference TRBV7-3 and TRBJ2-1, reads GAGVSQTPSNKVTEKGKYVELRCDPISGHTALYWYRQSLGQGPEFLIYFQGTGAADDSGLPNDRFFAVRPEGSVSTLKIQRTERGDSAVYLCASSLTVGTGRSKFFGPGTRLTVL.

This chain joins TRBV2 and TRBJ1-4; no definite D call. The CDR3 consists of 15 residues. Trimming shortened V by 7 bases and J by 0 bases, and 12 bases separated the two germline ends. Germline V gives CDR1 SNHLY, CDR2 FYNNEI. CDR3 nucleotides: TGTGCCAGCACCGGACTGACCGCAACTAATGAAAAACTGTTTTTT. It is translated as CASTGLTATNEKLFF.

V usage is TRBV7-8 and J usage is TRBJ2-1; 7 bases are shared with TRBD2. CDR1 and CDR2 (germline): SGHVS, FQNEAQ. This CDR3 is 15 amino acids long. V trimming: 2 bases; J trimming: 5 bases; junction bases outside the gene matches: 6. The CDR3 is CASSLISGRDNEQFF. The CDR3 DNA follows: TGTGCCAGCAGCTTAATTAGTGGGAGGGACAATGAGCAGTTCTTC. Full variable domain (outside the CDR3, taken from reference TRBV7-8 and TRBJ2-1): GAGVSQSPRYKVAKRGQDVALRCDPISGHVSLFWYQQALGQGPEFLTYFQNEAQLDKSGLPSDRFFAERPEGSVSTLKIQRTQQEDSAVYLCASSLISGRDNEQFFGPGTRLTVL.

In its sample, this clone was seen once. The chain joins TRBV6-6 to TRBJ1-2, with TRBD1 matching over 7 bases. This CDR3 has 14 residues. The germline CDR1 and CDR2 sequences are MNHNY and SVGAGI (reference sequence). With 0 bases clipped from V and 3 bases from J, the junction kept 1 base outside the gene matches. CDR3 in amino acids: CASSYSGTDYGYTF. CDR3 bases: TGTGCCAGCAGTTACTCTGGGACAGACTATGGCTACACCTTC.

This sequence joins TRBV28 and TRBJ2-3; TRBD2 matches 15 bases. Germline loops: CDR1 MDHEN, CDR2 SYDVKM. J was trimmed by 2 bases and V by 5 bases; bases with no gene match: 8. The CDR3 consists of 18 residues. The CDR3 region has the DNA TGTGCCAGCAGTCCGGGACTAGCGGGAGGCCTAATCACAGATACGCAGTATTTT. Encoded protein: CASSPGLAGGLITDTQYF.

This clone is a singleton in its sample. The chain uses TRBV4-2 and TRBJ1-2, with 7 bases fitting TRBD1. Germline V gene sequence: CDR1 LGHNA, CDR2 YNFKEQ. V lost 0 bases and J lost 4; bases outside the gene matches: 5. This CDR3 spans 15 amino acids. The CDR3 protein is CASSQDGQGVYGYTF. The DNA of the CDR3 is TGTGCCAGCAGCCAAGATGGCCAGGGGGTCTATGGCTACACCTTC.

V usage is TRBV4-1 and J usage is TRBJ1-4, with D possibly being TRBD1 (5 bases). CDR3 length equals 18 residues. Trimming pared 2 bases from V and 0 bases from J, leaving 16 bases between. CDR1 and CDR2 (germline): MGHRA, YSYEKL. Here the CDR3 reads CASSQLPGTAATNEKLFF. Here the CDR3 DNA reads TGCGCCAGCAGCCAACTTCCCGGGACCGCGGCAACTAATGAAAAACTGTTTTTT.

This clone was counted once. The V call is TRBV27, the J call TRBJ2-1; 7 nucleotides agree with TRBD2. CDR1 is MNHEY, CDR2 SMNVEV, per germline (reference sequence). The CDR3 is 16 amino acids. The trim removed 7 bases at V and 6 bases at J, leaving 15 bases unmatched. CDR3 nucleotides: TGTGCCAGCAAACCTCGCTGGGAGGGCCGGAGCAATGAGCAGTTCTTC. This sequence encodes CASKPRWEGRSNEQFF.

The rearrangement joins TRBV18 to TRBJ2-5, with 7 bases aligning to TRBD2. Germline V CDR1 and CDR2: KGHSH, LQKENI. The V and J ends lost 3 bases and 9 bases, in that order; junction bases with no gene match: 19. The CDR3 has 17 amino acids. CDR3 residues: CASSPTFGGTGREAQYF. In nucleotides, the CDR3 is TGTGCCAGCTCACCGACGTTCGGGGGTACCGGTCGGGAGGCCCAGTACTTC.

The chain uses TRBV6-5 and TRBJ2-1; TRBD2 matches 7 bases. The CDR3 sequence is 14 residues long. The germline gives CDR1 MNHEY, CDR2 SVGAGI. The ends lost 2 bases at V and 10 bases at J; junction bases unmatched: 8. CDR3 coding DNA: TGTGCCAGCAGTTACGGGGGGGGGTCCTGGGAGCAGTTCTTC. This encodes CASSYGGGSWEQFF.

This clone came up once. One end of the junction varies from germline; a read error may be responsible. The chain uses TRBV7-7 and TRBJ2-2; TRBD2 agrees at 7 bases. Germline values: CDR1 SSHAT, CDR2 FNYEAQ (reference sequence). The CDR3 spans 22 residues. The CDR3 nucleotides read TGTGCTAGCAGCTTAGAGGTCCCTGGGGGAGCGGGAAAAAGGGCGAACACCGGGGAGCTGTTTTTT. The encoded protein is CASSLEVPGGAGKRANTGELFF.

In its sample, this clone was seen once. V gene TRBV12-3 or TRBV12-4 combines with J gene TRBJ1-1; TRBD1 matches at 7 bases. J was trimmed by 4 bases and V by 6 bases; bases with no gene match: 2. CDR3 size: 12 residues. CDR3 bases: TGTGCCAGCAGACAGGGGTCCACTGAAGCTTTCTTT. Translation gives CASRQGSTEAFF.

The rearrangement joins TRBV11-1 to TRBJ1-1, with unresolved D. This CDR3 has 13 amino acids. Germline CDR1 SGHAT, CDR2 FQDESV (reference sequence). V was shortened by 6 bases and J by 0 bases, with 8 bases between the two germline ends. The CDR3 is CASRKNLNTEAFF. In DNA form, the CDR3 reads TGTGCCAGCAGGAAGAATCTGAACACTGAAGCTTTCTTT.

The gene calls are TRBV7-2 and TRBJ2-5; TRBD2 aligns across 8 bases. Trimming at V came to 5 bases and at J to 1 base, leaving 9 bases not matched to a gene. Germline values: CDR1 SGHTA, CDR2 FQGNSA. This CDR3 spans 16 amino acids. The CDR3: CASSLRLARLQETQYF. CDR3 DNA: TGTGCCAGCAGCCTCCGACTAGCGAGACTCCAAGAGACCCAGTACTTC.

The chain recombines TRBV7-8 with TRBJ1-2; tentatively, D is TRBD1 (6 bases). This CDR3 region has 16 residues. V was clipped by 5 bases and J by 2 bases, with 18 bases between them. Germline V gene sequence: CDR1 SGHVS, CDR2 FQNEAQ. The CDR3 reads CASSPQGPKTNYGYTF. CDR3 DNA sequence: TGTGCCAGCAGCCCACAGGGACCGAAAACAAACTATGGCTACACCTTC.

The chain couples TRBV10-1 to TRBJ2-1; TRBD2 aligns across 9 bases. CDR3 length: 17 residues. V was pared by 3 bases and J by 7 bases, with 13 bases of the junction left unmatched. Germline V gene lookup returns CDR1 WNHNN and CDR2 SYGVQD (reference sequence). CDR3 loop: CASSDPPGSGSGNEQFF. In nucleotides, the CDR3 is TGCGCCAGCAGTGATCCCCCGGGTAGCGGGAGTGGTAATGAGCAGTTCTTC.

This chain connects TRBV24-1 to TRBJ2-1; possibly TRBD1 or TRBD2 for D (5 bases each). CDR1 and CDR2 (germline): KGHDR, SFDVKD. The V gene lost 2 bases and the J gene lost 9 bases, with 13 bases spanning the gap. The CDR3 is 14 amino acids. The CDR3 DNA follows: TGTGCCACCAGTGATTCCGGGACCCTCTTTGAGCAGTTCTTC. Translation gives CATSDSGTLFEQFF.

The chain uses TRBV5-1 and TRBJ2-1, with 9 bases identical to TRBD1. Per germline, CDR1 SGHRS and CDR2 YFSETQ. V lost 4 bases and J lost 8; bases outside the gene matches: 10. The CDR3 consists of 15 residues. The CDR3 sequence: CASSIHRGQSDEQFF. The CDR3 DNA follows: TGCGCCAGCAGCATCCACAGGGGGCAGAGCGATGAGCAGTTCTTC. The variable domain in full, with the rest retrieved from reference TRBV5-1 and TRBJ2-1, is KAGVTQTPRYLIKTRGQQVTLSCSPISGHRSVSWYQQTPGQGLQFLFEYFSETQRNKGNFPGRFSGRQFSNSRSEMNVSTLELGDSALYLCASSIHRGQSDEQFFGPGTRLTVL.

The rearrangement links TRBV3-1 (or the pseudogene TRBV3-2) to TRBJ1-1; D remains ambiguous. Looked up from germline, CDR1 is LGHDT and CDR2 is YNNKEL (reference sequence). The germline V and J ends were trimmed by 4 bases and 4 bases, with 7 bases remaining between them. The CDR3 loop spans 12 amino acids. The CDR3 region is CASSRVGTEAFF. Here the CDR3 DNA reads TGTGCCAGCAGCCGCGTCGGCACTGAAGCTTTCTTT.

V and J are TRBV12-3 or TRBV12-4 and TRBJ1-2; D gene ambiguous. This CDR3 is 13 amino acids long. Between the trimmed V and J ends, which lost 1 base and 4 bases, there was a span of 7 bases. As DNA, the CDR3 is TGTGCCAGCAGTTTAGGACAAGGCTATGGCTACACCTTC. This sequence encodes CASSLGQGYGYTF.

The V call is TRBV7-2, the J call TRBJ2-1, with 7 bases fitting TRBD2. V gave up 1 base and J gave up 9 bases; unmatched junction bases: 6. This CDR3 region has 14 residues. Looked up from germline, CDR1 is SGHTA and CDR2 is FQGNSA. The CDR3 sequence is CASSLDQRDSEQFF. DNA of the CDR3: TGTGCCAGCAGCTTAGACCAGCGGGATAGTGAGCAGTTCTTC. Full variable domain (outside the CDR3, taken from reference TRBV7-2 and TRBJ2-1): GAGVSQSPSNKVTEKGKDVELRCDPISGHTALYWYRQSLGQGLEFLIYFQGNSAPDKSGLPSDRFSAERTGGSVSTLTIQRTQQEDSAVYLCASSLDQRDSEQFFGPGTRLTVL.

CDR3: CASRPGRLSEQYF. Here the CDR3 DNA reads TGTGCCAGCAGACCGGGACGTCTTTCCGAGCAGTACTTC. The rearrangement joins TRBV27 to TRBJ2-7; perhaps D is TRBD1 or TRBD2 (5 bases each). Deletions cut 6 bases from V and 6 bases from J, with 15 bases between. CDR1 is MNHEY, CDR2 SMNVEV, per germline (reference sequence). This CDR3 region has 13 residues.

The chain couples TRBV2 to TRBJ1-1; no definite D call. V was shortened by 6 bases and J by 2 bases, with 16 bases between the two germline ends. The CDR3 extends over 15 amino acids. CDR1 and CDR2 (germline): SNHLY, FYNNEI. The CDR3 DNA reads TGTGCCAGCAGCCCTCGGGGAGGGCTAAACACTGAAGCTTTCTTT. Encoded protein: CASSPRGGLNTEAFF.

The chain is built from TRBV27 and TRBJ1-4, with 9 bases matching TRBD1. The CDR3 runs 14 residues. The junction had 3 bases not matched to a gene; V was cut back by 5 bases and J by 5 bases. Per the germline V gene, CDR1 is MNHEY and CDR2 is SMNVEV (reference sequence). The CDR3 loop is CASSTTGGNEKLFF. DNA for the CDR3: TGTGCCAGCAGTACGACAGGGGGGAATGAAAAACTGTTTTTT.

This chain uses TRBV9 with TRBJ2-2; 8 bases align to TRBD2. The CDR3 totals 18 residues. Germline assignment: CDR1 SGDLS and CDR2 YYNGEE. The ends lost 4 bases at V and 4 bases at J; junction bases unmatched: 15. CDR3 nucleotide sequence: TGTGCCAGCAGCCTCCCGTCGAGCGGGAGATCGGTCACCGGGGAGCTGTTTTTT. Translation gives CASSLPSSGRSVTGELFF.